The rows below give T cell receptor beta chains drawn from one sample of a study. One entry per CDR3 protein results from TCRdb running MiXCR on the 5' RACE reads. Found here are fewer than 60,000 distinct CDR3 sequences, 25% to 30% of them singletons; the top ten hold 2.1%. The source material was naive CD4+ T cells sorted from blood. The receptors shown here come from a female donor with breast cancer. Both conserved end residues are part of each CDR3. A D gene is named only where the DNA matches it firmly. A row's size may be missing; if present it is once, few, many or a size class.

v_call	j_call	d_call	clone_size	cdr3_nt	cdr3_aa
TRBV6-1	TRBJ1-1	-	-	TGTGCCAGCCTGAATTCGAACACTGAAGCTTTCTTT	CASLNSNTEAFF
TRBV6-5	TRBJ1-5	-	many	TGTGCCAGCAGTGCTACGGATAGCAATCAGCCCCAGCATTTT	CASSATDSNQPQHF
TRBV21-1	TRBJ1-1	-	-	TGTGCCAGCAGCCCTAAGGGCACAGGTGGGGGCACTGAAGCTTTCTTT	CASSPKGTGGGTEAFF
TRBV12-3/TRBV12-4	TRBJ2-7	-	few	TGTGCCAGCAGTTTGTTAGGAGCCTACGAGCAGTACTTC	CASSLLGAYEQYF
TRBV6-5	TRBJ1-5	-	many	TGTGCCAGCAGTGGCTTGGGGTTCAGTCAGCCCCAGCATTTT	CASSGLGFSQPQHF
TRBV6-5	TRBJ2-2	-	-	TGTGCCAGCAGTCCGGACTTATGGGCTAACACCGGGGAGCTGTTTTTT	CASSPDLWANTGELFF
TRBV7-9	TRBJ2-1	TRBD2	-	TGTGCCAGCAGCTATGGGACTAGCGGGAGCTTCAATGAGCAGTTCTTC	CASSYGTSGSFNEQFF
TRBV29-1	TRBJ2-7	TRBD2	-	TGCAGCACCGCAACCGGGACTAAAGCCTTGGACTACGAGCAGTACTTC	CSTATGTKALDYEQYF
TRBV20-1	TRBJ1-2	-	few	TGCAGTGCTACGGCGGACCCGGGCAACTATGGCTACACCTTC	CSATADPGNYGYTF
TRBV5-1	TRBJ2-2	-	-	TGCGCCAGCAGCTTTTTGGGCGGCGGGGAGCTGTTTTTT	CASSFLGGGELFF
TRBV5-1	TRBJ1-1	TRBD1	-	TGCGCCAGCAGCGTAAGGACAGGGGACACTGAAGCTTTCTTT	CASSVRTGDTEAFF
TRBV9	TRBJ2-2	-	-	TGTGCCAGCAGCCCTACTACCCACACCGGGGAGCTGTTTTTT	CASSPTTHTGELFF
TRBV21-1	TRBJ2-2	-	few	TGTGCCAGCAGCATTCACACCGGGGAGCTGTTTTTT	CASSIHTGELFF
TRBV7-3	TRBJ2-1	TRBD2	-	TGTGCCAGCAGCCCCGCGGGGGGGCAAAATGAGCAGTTCTTC	CASSPAGGQNEQFF
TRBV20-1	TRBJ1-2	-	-	TGCAGTGCCGCGCCAGGGGCGAATTTCTATGGCTACACCTTC	CSAAPGANFYGYTF
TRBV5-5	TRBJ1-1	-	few	TGTGCCAGCAGCTTGGTTACAGCCACTGAAGCTTTCTTT	CASSLVTATEAFF
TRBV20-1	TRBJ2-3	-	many	TGCAGTGCTATGTGGGGCACAGATACGCAGTATTTT	CSAMWGTDTQYF
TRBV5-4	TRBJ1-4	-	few	TGTGCCAGCAGCTTGGTATCGGCTGGCGGAACGGGAAAACTGTTTTTT	CASSLVSAGGTGKLFF
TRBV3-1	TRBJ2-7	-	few	TGTGCCAGCAGCTCCACTACAGCGGGCGGAATCGAGCAGTACTTC	CASSSTTAGGIEQYF
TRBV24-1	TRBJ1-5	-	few	TGTGCCACCAGTGATTCAGGACAGCTCAATCAGCCCCAGCATTTT	CATSDSGQLNQPQHF
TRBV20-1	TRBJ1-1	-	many	TGCAGTGCTTGGACTCGGACTGAAGCTTTCTTT	CSAWTRTEAFF
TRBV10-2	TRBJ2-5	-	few	TGCGCCAGCAGTGAGCTAGGGGGGACCCAGTACTTC	CASSELGGTQYF
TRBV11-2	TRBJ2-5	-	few	TGTGCCAGCAGCTTAGAGGGGAAGGGGACCCAGTACTTC	CASSLEGKGTQYF
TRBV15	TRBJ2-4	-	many	TGTGCCACCAGCAGAGATCAGGCCGTTGAGAGGAGTAAAAACATTCAGTACTTC	CATSRDQAVERSKNIQYF
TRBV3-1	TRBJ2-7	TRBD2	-	TGTGCCAGCAGCCCCGAGGGACTAGCGGGACACGAGCAGTACTTC	CASSPEGLAGHEQYF
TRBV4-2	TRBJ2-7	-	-	TGTGCCAGCAGCCAAGATGGGGGGAGCTCCTACGAGCAGTACTTC	CASSQDGGSSYEQYF
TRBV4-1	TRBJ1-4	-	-	TGCGCCAGCAGCCCGGGGGAGATAAGGGAAAAACTGTTTTTT	CASSPGEIREKLFF
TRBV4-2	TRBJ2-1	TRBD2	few	TGTGCCAGCAGCCACCGGACTAGCGGGAGGCCTTCCAATGAGCAGTTCTTC	CASSHRTSGRPSNEQFF
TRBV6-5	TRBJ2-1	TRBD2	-	TGTGCCAGCAGTTGGACTAGCGGGAGTGAGGATGAGCAGTTCTTC	CASSWTSGSEDEQFF
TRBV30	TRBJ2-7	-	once	TGTGCCTGGAGTGTTTCGGACTTTCTGAGGGAGCAGTACTTC	CAWSVSDFLREQYF
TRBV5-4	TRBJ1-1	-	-	TGTGCCAGCAGCTTTCTTGAGACAGCTGAAGCTTTCTTT	CASSFLETAEAFF
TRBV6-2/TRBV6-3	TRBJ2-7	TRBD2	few	TGTGCCAGCAGGGCCAGCGGGGACTACGAGCAGTACTTC	CASRASGDYEQYF
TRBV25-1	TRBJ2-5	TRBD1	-	TGTGCCAGCAGTGACCCCACCGGGACAGGGGGCGCAGAGACCCAGTACTTC	CASSDPTGTGGAETQYF
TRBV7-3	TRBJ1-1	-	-	TGTGCCAGCAGCTTACAGGGTGTGATGATGAACACTGAAGCTTTCTTT	CASSLQGVMMNTEAFF
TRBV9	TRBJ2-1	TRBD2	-	TGTGCCAGCAGCGCCACCTGGACTAGCGGGGTGCGGGAGCAGTTCTTC	CASSATWTSGVREQFF
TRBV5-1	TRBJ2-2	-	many	TGCGCCAGCAGCTTCGGGGCCTCGAACACCGGGGAGCTGTTTTTT	CASSFGASNTGELFF
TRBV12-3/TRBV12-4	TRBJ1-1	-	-	TGTGCCAGCACCTTAGGGGATCGGTCGGCGAACACTGAAGCTTTCTTT	CASTLGDRSANTEAFF
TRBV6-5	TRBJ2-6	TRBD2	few	TGTGCCAGCAGTGGGCGAGCGGGGGGACCAAGCTCTGTGGGGGCCAACGTCCTGACTTTC	CASSGRAGGPSSVGANVLTF
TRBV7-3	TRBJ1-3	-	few	TGTGCCAGCAGCTTAACGGGGAGCTCTGGAAACACCATATATTTT	CASSLTGSSGNTIYF
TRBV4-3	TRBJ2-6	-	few	TGCGCCAGCAGCCGGACGGCGGGGAACTCTGGGGCCAACGTCCTGACTTTC	CASSRTAGNSGANVLTF